Below are 6 T cell receptor beta chains sequenced from a single sample in a study of Graves' ophthalmopathy and Graves' hyperthyroidism. RNA served as the template for amplifying TCR beta CDR3 regions. After a first-round RT-PCR with HTBI primers, a second-round multiplex PCR was run. One entry per CDR3 protein results from TCRdb running MiXCR on the multiplex PCR reads. The table shows about 1.1 million distinct CDR3 sequences, with about two fifths occurring only once. Material: peripheral blood or thyroid tissue (not recorded which). The receptors stem from an adult man with Graves' hyperthyroidism.

The chain joins TRBV20-1 to TRBJ2-7, with D perhaps matching TRBD2 (5 bases). V was clipped by 4 bases and J by 3 bases, with 13 bases between them. CDR3 length: 13 residues. The germline V gene encodes CDR1 DFQATT and CDR2 SNEGSKA (reference sequence). The CDR3 nucleotides read TGCAGTGCTATTCATAGCGACAACTACGAGCAGTACTTC. Protein: CSAIHSDNYEQYF.

The V call is TRBV7-2, the J call TRBJ1-2; possible D gene TRBD1, 5 bases. Per the germline V gene, CDR1 is SGHTA and CDR2 is FQGNSA. The CDR3 length is 18 residues. The V and J ends lost 6 bases and 8 bases respectively, with 31 bases between them. The CDR3 nucleotides read TGTGCCAGCAGTCTTTATGTACGGCCAGGGAACACCCCGGGGGGCTACACCTTC. Translated, it gives CASSLYVRPGNTPGGYTF.

Comments on this clonotype: This could be a read error, since a much larger clone is one nucleotide away. The chain recombines TRBV12-3 or TRBV12-4 with TRBJ1-2; 8 bases match TRBD1. The ends lost 8 bases at V and 8 bases at J; junction bases unmatched: 13. This CDR3 region has 14 residues. Here the CDR3 reads CASGSIQGVYGYTF. For the CDR3, the DNA is TGTGCCAGCGGTTCCATACAGGGGGTCTACGGCTACACCTTC.

This clonotype has a count of ten or more. The chain couples TRBV20-1 to TRBJ1-2, with D perhaps matching TRBD1 (5 bases). The CDR3 has 14 amino acids. In germline, CDR1 is DFQATT, CDR2 SNEGSKA (reference sequence). Trimming shortened V by 1 base and J by 3 bases, and 12 bases separated the two germline ends. CDR3 bases: TGCAGTGCTAGAGGAAATTGGGGGGACTATGGCTACACCTTC. Encoded protein: CSARGNWGDYGYTF.

This clonotype occurred many times. The chain recombines TRBV7-6 with TRBJ1-5, with D uncertain. This CDR3 has 16 amino acids. V was trimmed by 1 base and J by 1 base, leaving 11 bases between them. From germline, CDR1 is SGHVS and CDR2 FNYEAQ. CDR3 residues: CASSLEADGSNQPQHF. Written as DNA, the CDR3 is TGTGCCAGCAGCTTAGAGGCTGACGGGAGCAATCAGCCCCAGCATTTT.

The sample holds many counts of this clonotype. This sequence joins TRBV5-5 and TRBJ1-1; D perhaps matches TRBD1 (5 bases). Germline-derived CDR1 and CDR2 are SGHKS and YYEKEE (reference sequence). This CDR3 has 14 residues. V lost 5 bases, J lost 3 bases, and 14 bases lay in between. For the CDR3, the DNA is TGTGCCAGCAGTTCTCTCGACAGCTACACTGAAGCTTTCTTT. Its translation is CASSSLDSYTEAFF.